Listed below are T cell receptor beta chains from one sample, sequenced in a study of blood T cells in healthy people across ages. TCRdb called the 5' RACE reads again in MiXCR, with one record for every CDR3 protein. The sample consists of roughly 1.6 million distinct CDR3 sequences, 34% of them appearing once. The sequenced sample was blood. These receptors all come from a woman aged 30 to 39 in good health. Each CDR3 is given with its conserved first and last residue. D genes are given only for firm matches. Size is omitted from some rows. Given values are once, few, many or a class for expanded clones.

j_gene: TRBJ2-1; d_gene: -; abundance: few; v_gene: TRBV2; CDR3aa: CASSPLGINEQFF; CDR3nt: TGTGCCAGCAGCCCCCTGGGGATCAATGAGCAGTTCTTC
j_gene: TRBJ1-5; d_gene: -; abundance: -; v_gene: TRBV28; CDR3aa: CASSFAGLVQPQHF; CDR3nt: TGTGCCAGCAGTTTCGCAGGGCTCGTCCAGCCCCAGCATTTT
j_gene: TRBJ2-5; d_gene: TRBD2; abundance: -; v_gene: TRBV12-3/TRBV12-4; CDR3aa: CASSKGTSGGTQETQYF; CDR3nt: TGTGCCAGCAGCAAAGGGACTAGCGGGGGAACACAAGAGACCCAGTACTTC
j_gene: TRBJ2-7; d_gene: -; abundance: -; v_gene: TRBV6-5; CDR3aa: CASSIGEEQYF; CDR3nt: TGTGCCAGCAGTATCGGGGAGGAGCAGTACTTC
j_gene: TRBJ1-2; d_gene: TRBD1; abundance: many; v_gene: TRBV7-2; CDR3aa: CASSQGQGVYGYTF; CDR3nt: TGTGCCAGCAGCCAAGGACAGGGCGTCTATGGCTACACCTTC
j_gene: TRBJ2-1; d_gene: -; abundance: -; v_gene: TRBV29-1; CDR3aa: CSVERSAGAVYNEQFF; CDR3nt: TGCAGCGTTGAAAGATCTGCGGGGGCGGTGTACAATGAGCAGTTCTTC
j_gene: TRBJ2-5; d_gene: -; abundance: few; v_gene: TRBV27; CDR3aa: CASRAYGWETQYF; CDR3nt: TGTGCCAGCAGGGCGTACGGGTGGGAGACCCAGTACTTC
j_gene: TRBJ2-3; d_gene: -; abundance: -; v_gene: TRBV2; CDR3aa: CASTVGRTTDTQYF; CDR3nt: TGTGCCAGCACCGTCGGGAGAACCACAGATACGCAGTATTTT
j_gene: TRBJ2-3; d_gene: TRBD2; abundance: few; v_gene: TRBV7-2; CDR3aa: CASSWSGRDTDTQYF; CDR3nt: TGTGCCAGCAGCTGGAGCGGGAGAGACACAGATACGCAGTATTTT
j_gene: TRBJ1-1; d_gene: -; abundance: -; v_gene: TRBV20-1; CDR3aa: CSAGPRLHDTEAFF; CDR3nt: TGCAGTGCTGGTCCCAGGTTGCACGACACTGAAGCTTTCTTT
j_gene: TRBJ1-5; d_gene: -; abundance: -; v_gene: TRBV15; CDR3aa: CATSRDGFSNQPQHF; CDR3nt: TGTGCCACCAGCAGAGATGGGTTTAGCAATCAGCCCCAGCATTTT